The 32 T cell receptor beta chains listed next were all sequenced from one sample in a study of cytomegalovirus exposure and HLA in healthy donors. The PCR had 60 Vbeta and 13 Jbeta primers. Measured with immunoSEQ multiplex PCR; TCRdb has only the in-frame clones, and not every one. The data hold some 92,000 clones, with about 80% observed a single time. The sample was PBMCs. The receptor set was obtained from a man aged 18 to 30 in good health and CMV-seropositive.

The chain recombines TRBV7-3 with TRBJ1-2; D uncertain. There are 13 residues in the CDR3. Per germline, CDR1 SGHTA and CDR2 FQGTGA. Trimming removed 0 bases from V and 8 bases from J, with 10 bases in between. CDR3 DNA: TGTGCCAGCAGCTTAACGAATAGGGAGGGCTACACCTTC. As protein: CASSLTNREGYTF.

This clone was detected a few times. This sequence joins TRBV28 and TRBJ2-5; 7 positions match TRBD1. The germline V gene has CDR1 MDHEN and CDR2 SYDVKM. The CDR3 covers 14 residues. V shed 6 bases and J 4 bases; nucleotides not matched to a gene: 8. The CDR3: CASSSTGLGETQYF. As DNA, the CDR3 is TGTGCCAGCAGCTCGACAGGGCTGGGAGAGACCCAGTACTTC.

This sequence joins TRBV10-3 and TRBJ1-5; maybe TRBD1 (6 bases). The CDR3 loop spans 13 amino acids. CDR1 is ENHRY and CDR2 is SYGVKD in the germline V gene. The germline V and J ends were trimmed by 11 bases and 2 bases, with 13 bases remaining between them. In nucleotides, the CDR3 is TGTGCCGCCTCGGACAGTGGCAATCAGCCCCAGCATTTT. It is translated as CAASDSGNQPQHF.

The CDR3 loop reads CAISESIQAGGEKLFF. The DNA for the CDR3 is TGTGCCATCAGTGAGTCGATCCAGGCCGGGGGTGAAAAACTGTTTTTT. The V call is TRBV10-3, the J call TRBJ1-4; TRBD1 is a possible D gene (5 bases). Trimming stripped 0 bases from V and 7 bases from J, with 15 bases between. The CDR3 consists of 16 residues. From germline, CDR1 is ENHRY and CDR2 SYGVKD.

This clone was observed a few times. Here the CDR3 reads CASSYSGREADTQYF. The CDR3 DNA reads as TGTGCCAGCAGTTACTCCGGGCGGGAGGCAGATACGCAGTATTTT. The chain links TRBV6-6 to TRBJ2-3; TRBD2 agrees at 8 bases. The ends lost 0 bases at V and 4 bases at J; junction bases unmatched: 3. The CDR3 runs 15 residues. CDR1 and CDR2 from the germline V gene are MNHNY and SVGAGI (reference sequence).

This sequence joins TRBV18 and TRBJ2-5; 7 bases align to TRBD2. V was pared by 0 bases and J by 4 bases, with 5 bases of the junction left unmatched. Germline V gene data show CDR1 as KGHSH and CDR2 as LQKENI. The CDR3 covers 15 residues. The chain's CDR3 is CASSPPEGRGETQYF. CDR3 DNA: TGTGCCAGCTCACCACCGGAAGGGAGGGGAGAGACCCAGTACTTC.

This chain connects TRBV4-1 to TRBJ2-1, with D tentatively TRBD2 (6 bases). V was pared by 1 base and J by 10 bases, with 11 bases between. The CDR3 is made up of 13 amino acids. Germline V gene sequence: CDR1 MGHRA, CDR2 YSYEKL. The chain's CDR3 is CASSQVGREEQFF. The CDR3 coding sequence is TGCGCCAGCAGCCAAGTTGGGCGGGAAGAGCAGTTCTTC.

The CDR3 bases are TGTGCCACCAGCAGGGGGACAGGGGGTGGTTCGAACACTGAAGCTTTCTTT. Encoded protein: CATSRGTGGGSNTEAFF. The chain couples TRBV15 to TRBJ1-1, with 11 bases lining up with TRBD1. Germline trimming cut 3 bases from V and 1 base from J; bases unmatched to any gene: 7. The CDR3 loop spans 17 amino acids. The germline CDR1 and CDR2 sequences are LNHNV and YYDKDF (reference sequence). Drawing the rest from reference TRBV15 and TRBJ1-1, the complete variable domain is DAMVIQNPRYQVTQFGKPVTLSCSQTLNHNVMYWYQQKSSQAPKLLFHYYDKDFNNEADTPDNFQSRRPNTSFCFLDIRSPGLGDTAMYLCATSRGTGGGSNTEAFFGQGTRLTVV.

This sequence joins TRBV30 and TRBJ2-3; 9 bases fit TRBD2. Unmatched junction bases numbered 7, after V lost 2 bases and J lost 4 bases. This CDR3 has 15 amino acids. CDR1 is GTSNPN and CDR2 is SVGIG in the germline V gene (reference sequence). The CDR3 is CAWSPWRGGPDTQYF. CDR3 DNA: TGTGCCTGGAGTCCTTGGCGGGGGGGCCCAGATACGCAGTATTTT.

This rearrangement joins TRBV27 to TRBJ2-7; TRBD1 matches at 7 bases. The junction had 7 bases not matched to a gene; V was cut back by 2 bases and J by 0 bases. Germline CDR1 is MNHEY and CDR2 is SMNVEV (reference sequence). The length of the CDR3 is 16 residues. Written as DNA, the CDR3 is TGTGCCAGCAGTTTAAGTGAGGGGGCTAGCTCCTACGAGCAGTACTTC. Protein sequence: CASSLSEGASSYEQYF.

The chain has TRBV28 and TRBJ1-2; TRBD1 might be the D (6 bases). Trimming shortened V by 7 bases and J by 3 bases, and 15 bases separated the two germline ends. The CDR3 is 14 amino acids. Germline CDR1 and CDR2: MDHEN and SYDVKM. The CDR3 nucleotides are TGTGCCAGCACACAGGGCTCCAATCACTATGGCTACACCTTC. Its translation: CASTQGSNHYGYTF.

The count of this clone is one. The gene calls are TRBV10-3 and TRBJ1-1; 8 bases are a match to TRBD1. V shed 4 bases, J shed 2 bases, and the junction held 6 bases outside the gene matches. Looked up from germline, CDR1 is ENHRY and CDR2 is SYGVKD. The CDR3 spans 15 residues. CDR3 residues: CAISGGTGINTEAFF. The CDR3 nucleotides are TGTGCCATCAGTGGGGGGACAGGAATTAACACTGAAGCTTTCTTT.

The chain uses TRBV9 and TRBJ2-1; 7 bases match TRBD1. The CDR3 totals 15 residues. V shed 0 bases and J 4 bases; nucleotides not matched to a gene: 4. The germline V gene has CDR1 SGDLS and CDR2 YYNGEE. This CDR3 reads CASSVAMGQYNEQFF. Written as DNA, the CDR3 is TGTGCCAGCAGCGTAGCGATGGGACAGTACAATGAGCAGTTCTTC.

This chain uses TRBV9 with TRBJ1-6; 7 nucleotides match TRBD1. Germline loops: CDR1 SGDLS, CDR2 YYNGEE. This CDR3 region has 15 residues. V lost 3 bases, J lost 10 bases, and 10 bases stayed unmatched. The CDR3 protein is CASSARQGPGSPLHF. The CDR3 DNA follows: TGTGCCAGCAGCGCCCGACAGGGCCCCGGATCACCCCTCCACTTT.

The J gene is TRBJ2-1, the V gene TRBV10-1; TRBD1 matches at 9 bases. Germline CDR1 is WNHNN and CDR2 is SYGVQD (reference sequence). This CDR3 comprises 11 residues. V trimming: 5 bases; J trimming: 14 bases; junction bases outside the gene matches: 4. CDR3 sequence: CASSFRDREFF. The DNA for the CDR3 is TGCGCCAGCAGTTTCCGGGACAGGGAGTTCTTC.

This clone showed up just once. Here the CDR3 DNA reads TGTGCCAGCAGTTACTACTCGGGACAGGGACGCACTGAAGCTTTCTTT. This sequence encodes CASSYYSGQGRTEAFF. V is TRBV6-5 and J is TRBJ1-1; 9 nucleotides agree with TRBD1. Per the germline V gene, CDR1 is MNHEY and CDR2 is SVGAGI. The CDR3 totals 16 residues. V shed 1 base and J 4 bases; nucleotides not matched to a gene: 7.

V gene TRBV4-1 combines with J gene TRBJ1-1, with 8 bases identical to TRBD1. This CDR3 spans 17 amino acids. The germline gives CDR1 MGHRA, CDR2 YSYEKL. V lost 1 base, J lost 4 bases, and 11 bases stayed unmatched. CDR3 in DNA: TGCGCCAGCAGCCAAGCCGACCGAATAACAGGGGGCACTGAAGCTTTCTTT. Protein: CASSQADRITGGTEAFF.

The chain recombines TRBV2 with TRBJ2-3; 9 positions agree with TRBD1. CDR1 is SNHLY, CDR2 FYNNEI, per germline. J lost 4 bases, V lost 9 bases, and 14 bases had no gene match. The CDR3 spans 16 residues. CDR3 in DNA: TGTGCCAGTGTCCCCTGGACAGGGGTCCGCTCAGATACGCAGTATTTT. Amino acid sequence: CASVPWTGVRSDTQYF. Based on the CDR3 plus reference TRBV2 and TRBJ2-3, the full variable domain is EPEVTQTPSHQVTQMGQEVILRCVPISNHLYFYWYRQILGQKVEFLVSFYNNEISEKSEIFDDQFSVERPDGSNFTLKIRSTKLEDSAMYFCASVPWTGVRSDTQYFGPGTRLTVL.

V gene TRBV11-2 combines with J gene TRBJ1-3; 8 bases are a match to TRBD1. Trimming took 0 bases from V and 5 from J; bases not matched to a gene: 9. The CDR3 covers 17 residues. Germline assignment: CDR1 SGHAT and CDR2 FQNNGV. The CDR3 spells CASSLDPWTGTRNTIYF. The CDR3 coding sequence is TGTGCCAGCAGCTTAGACCCTTGGACAGGGACGAGAAACACCATATATTTT. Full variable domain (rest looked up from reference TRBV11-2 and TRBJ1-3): EAGVAQSPRYKIIEKRQSVAFWCNPISGHATLYWYQQILGQGPKLLIQFQNNGVVDDSQLPKDRFSAERLKGVDSTLKIQPAKLEDSAVYLCASSLDPWTGTRNTIYFGEGSWLTVV.

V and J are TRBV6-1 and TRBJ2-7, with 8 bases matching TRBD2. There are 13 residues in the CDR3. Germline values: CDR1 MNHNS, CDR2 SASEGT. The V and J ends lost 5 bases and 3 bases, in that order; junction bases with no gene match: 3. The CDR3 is CASSTGGFYEQYF. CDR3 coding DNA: TGTGCCAGCAGTACGGGGGGGTTCTACGAGCAGTACTTC.

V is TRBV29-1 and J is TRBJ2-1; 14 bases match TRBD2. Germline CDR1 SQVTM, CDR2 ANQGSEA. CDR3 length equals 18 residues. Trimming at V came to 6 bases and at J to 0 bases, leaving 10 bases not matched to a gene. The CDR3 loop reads CSVRGLAGETSSYNEQFF. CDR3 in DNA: TGCAGCGTGAGGGGACTAGCGGGGGAGACTAGCTCCTACAATGAGCAGTTCTTC.

The CDR3 DNA follows: TGTGCCAGCAGTCCCGACAGGATCTACAATGAGCAGTTCTTC. It is translated as CASSPDRIYNEQFF. The genes are TRBV6-5 and TRBJ2-1; maybe TRBD1 (6 bases). The CDR3 spans 14 residues. Trimming cost V 5 bases and J 3 bases, with 11 bases left between them. Germline V gene data show CDR1 as MNHEY and CDR2 as SVGAGI.

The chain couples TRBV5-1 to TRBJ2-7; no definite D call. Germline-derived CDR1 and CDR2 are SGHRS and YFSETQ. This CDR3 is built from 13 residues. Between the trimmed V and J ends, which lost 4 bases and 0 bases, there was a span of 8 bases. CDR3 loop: CASSPGNSYEQYF. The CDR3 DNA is TGCGCCAGCAGCCCGGGTAACTCCTACGAGCAGTACTTC. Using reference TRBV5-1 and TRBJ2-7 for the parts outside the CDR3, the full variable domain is KAGVTQTPRYLIKTRGQQVTLSCSPISGHRSVSWYQQTPGQGLQFLFEYFSETQRNKGNFPGRFSGRQFSNSRSEMNVSTLELGDSALYLCASSPGNSYEQYFGPGTRLTVT.

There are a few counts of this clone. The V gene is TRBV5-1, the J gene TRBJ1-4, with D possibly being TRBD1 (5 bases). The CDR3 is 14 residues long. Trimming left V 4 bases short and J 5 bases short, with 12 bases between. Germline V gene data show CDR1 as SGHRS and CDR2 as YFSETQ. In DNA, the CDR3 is TGCGCCAGCAGCCCACAGGTCAGCAATGAAAAACTGTTTTTT. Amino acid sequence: CASSPQVSNEKLFF.

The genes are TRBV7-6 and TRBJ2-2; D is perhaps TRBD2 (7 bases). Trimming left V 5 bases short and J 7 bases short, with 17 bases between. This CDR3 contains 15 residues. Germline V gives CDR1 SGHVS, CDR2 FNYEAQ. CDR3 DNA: TGTGCCAGCAGCCAACTAGCGACAGGCGACGGGGAGCTGTTTTTT. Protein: CASSQLATGDGELFF.

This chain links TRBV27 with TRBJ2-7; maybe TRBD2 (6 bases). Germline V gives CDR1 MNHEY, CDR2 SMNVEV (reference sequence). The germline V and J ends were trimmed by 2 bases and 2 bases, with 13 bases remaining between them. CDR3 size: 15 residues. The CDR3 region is CASSLGQEGPYEQYF. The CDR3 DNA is TGTGCCAGCAGTTTAGGGCAGGAGGGCCCCTACGAGCAGTACTTC.

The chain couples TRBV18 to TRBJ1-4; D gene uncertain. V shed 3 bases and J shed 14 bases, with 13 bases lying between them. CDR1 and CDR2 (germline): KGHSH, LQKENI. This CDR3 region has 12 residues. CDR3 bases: TGTGCCAGCTCACCCACGGAGGCAAGGCTGTTTTTT. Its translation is CASSPTEARLFF.

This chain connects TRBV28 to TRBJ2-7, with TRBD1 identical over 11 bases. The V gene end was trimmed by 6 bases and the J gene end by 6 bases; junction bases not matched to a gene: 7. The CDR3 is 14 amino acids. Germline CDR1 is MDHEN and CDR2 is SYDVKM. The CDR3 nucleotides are TGTGCCAGCAGCAGATCCGGGACAGGGGGCGAGCAGTACTTC. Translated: CASSRSGTGGEQYF.

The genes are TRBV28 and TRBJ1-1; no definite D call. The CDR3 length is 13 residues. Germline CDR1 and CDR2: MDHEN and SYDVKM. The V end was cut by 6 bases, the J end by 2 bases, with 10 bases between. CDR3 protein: CASSLGVNTEAFF. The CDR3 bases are TGTGCCAGCAGCCTCGGGGTCAACACTGAAGCTTTCTTT.

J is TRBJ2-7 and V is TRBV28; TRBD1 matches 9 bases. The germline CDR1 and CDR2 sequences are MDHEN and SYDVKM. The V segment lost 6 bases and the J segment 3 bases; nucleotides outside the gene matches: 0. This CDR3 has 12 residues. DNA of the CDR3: TGTGCCAGCAGGACAGGGGGCTACGAGCAGTACTTC. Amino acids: CASRTGGYEQYF.

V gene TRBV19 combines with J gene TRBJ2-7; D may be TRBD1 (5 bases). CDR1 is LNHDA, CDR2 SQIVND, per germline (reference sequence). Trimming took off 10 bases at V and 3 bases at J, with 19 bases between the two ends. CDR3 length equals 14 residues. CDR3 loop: CATQPGSGFYEQYF. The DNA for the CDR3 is TGTGCCACTCAACCAGGATCAGGGTTCTACGAGCAGTACTTC.

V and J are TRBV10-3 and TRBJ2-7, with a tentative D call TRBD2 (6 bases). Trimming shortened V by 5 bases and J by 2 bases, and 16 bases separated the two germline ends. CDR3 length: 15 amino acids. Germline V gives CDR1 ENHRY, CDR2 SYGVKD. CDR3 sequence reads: CAISPGGAGTYEQYF. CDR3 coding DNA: TGTGCCATCAGTCCTGGAGGGGCCGGGACCTACGAGCAGTACTTC.